The TCR beta chain described here comes from a study of blood T cell repertoires in COVID-19 (dated by TCRdb to 2018 to 2021). Regarding the research as a whole: Samples from collaborators originated in the United States, Italy and Spain and spanned both the acute and convalescent phases of COVID-19. The dataset comprised deeply sampled blood TCRbeta repertoires from subjects exposed to, actively infected with, or recovered from COVID-19. The material from the prospective study consisted of cDNA or gDNA derived from T cells, B-cell-depleted T cells, or PBMCs. The samples were drawn from two sources: the first 160 participants of the ongoing ImmuneRACE study, and 1,254 subjects contributed by 6 global collaborators. Where HLA class I and class II types were available, the types were taken from metadata supplied by the sample provider, not from assay-based typing. Sample metadata almost always included a de-identified subject ID, COVID-19 status, age in years and sex. The repertoires were made available in a free public database intended to serve as a resource for research on the immune response to SARS-CoV-2.

Counted from cysteine to phenylalanine, this CDR3 has 19 amino acids. Left in the record is the CDR3 DNA by itself, 57 bases read in frame from the first base. CDR1 MNHNS and CDR2 SASEGT were looked up in the germline V gene. Trimming leaves V shorter by 0 bases and J shorter by 6 bases, with the junction holding 9 bases beyond the gene matches. In Seattle, one collaborating source enrolled patients while the infection was active and tracked those patients longitudinally over the course of disease. Each collaborating institution followed its own protocols to collect whole blood in K2EDTA tubes. For TCRbeta analysis, collaborators shipped samples as frozen whole blood, isolated PBMCs, or DNA extracted from either of those sample types. TCRbeta CDR3 regions were amplified from genomic DNA by means of the immunoSEQ Assay, a bias-controlled multiplex PCR. In the source study's methods: Nucleated cell counts per sample were estimated from amplification of reference gene primers within the assay. Sequence reads were collapsed and filtered to measure the absolute abundance of every unique TCRbeta CDR3 rearrangement. For each sample, productive Simpson clonality was calculated as the square root of Simpson's diversity index over productive rearrangements. TCRdb obtained this table from immuneACCESS and retained in-frame rearrangements with V and J assigned. These tables miss some clones; where compared with another copy, unresolved V genes account for less than half of the shortfall, and the remainder is unexplained. For V, J and clone size, that table is used; D and trimming come from the DNA. In all, the sample holds roughly 200,000 clones, and 85% of those were seen once. The ten most abundant clones make up 18% of the sample.

This clone was recorded a few times. The specificity of this receptor is unknown. Base-call qualities are not available, and no considerably larger clone is one nucleotide away. What the research found in general, with its limitations: The amount of clinical and demographic metadata varied by source and participant and was provided uncurated.

Here the chain combines TRBV6-1 and TRBJ2-2, with 14 middle bases fitting TRBD2. Sequencing was performed on peripheral blood. The clonotype comes from a person aged 70 to 85 with COVID-19, enrolled during active disease. The nucleotide sequence reads as follows: TGTGCCAGCAGTGAAGCCCGGACTAGCGGGAGGAGAAGGGCCGGGGAGCTGTTTTTT. It codes for CASSEARTSGRRRAGELFF.